The 21 T cell receptor beta chains in this list originate from one sample, sequenced in a study of regulatory T cells in long-lasting Graves disease. With iRepertoire HTBI primers and Arm-PCR of CDR3 regions, TCR beta libraries were built. TCRdb reanalysed the multiplex PCR reads using MiXCR and keeps one entry per CDR3 protein. The sample records about 620,000 distinct CDR3 sequences, less than 20% being singletons. Described time point: newly diagnosed GD, antithyroid drugs for less than 3 months. Extracted RNA from PBMCs served as the source of the TCR library. The sample also formed part of further work on T cells in Graves' hyperthyroidism and ophthalmopathy.

This specimen consisted of peripheral blood mononuclear cells (PBMCs), obtained at new diagnosis, from a patient treated with antithyroid drugs. The source of these receptors is a woman aged 25 to 39 with Graves disease.

V is TRBV6-1 and J is TRBJ2-2, with TRBD2 matching 8 bases. The CDR3 consists of 16 residues. The ends lost 6 bases at V and 1 base at J; junction bases unmatched: 7. Germline CDR1 reads MNHNS; CDR2 reads SASEGT. Here the CDR3 DNA reads TGTGCCAGCAGCCCCGGGACTAGTAAGAACACCGGGGAGCTGTTTTTT. This translates into CASSPGTSKNTGELFF.

There are a few counts of this clonotype. The CDR3: CASSGSGGGYEQYF. The CDR3 DNA is TGTGCCAGCAGCGGTAGCGGGGGTGGCTACGAGCAGTACTTC. J is TRBJ2-7 and V is TRBV9; 9 bases map to TRBD2. The J segment lost 3 bases and the V segment lost 3 bases, leaving 4 bases of the junction unmatched. The CDR3 runs 14 residues. Germline CDR1 SGDLS, CDR2 YYNGEE. Together with reference TRBV9 and TRBJ2-7, the CDR3 gives the full variable domain: DSGVTQTPKHLITATGQRVTLRCSPRSGDLSVYWYQQSLDQGLQFLIQYYNGEERAKGNILERFSAQQFPDLHSELNLSSLELGDSALYFCASSGSGGGYEQYFGPGTRLTVT.

The chain has TRBV7-2 and TRBJ2-7; tentatively, D is TRBD2 (6 bases). This CDR3 comprises 14 residues. V lost 3 bases, J lost 4 bases, and 13 bases lay in between. Germline V lookup: CDR1 SGHTA, CDR2 FQGNSA. The CDR3 bases are TGTGCCAGCAGCTTCGGGGGTGTTGATTACGAGCAGTACTTC. Protein product: CASSFGGVDYEQYF. Using reference TRBV7-2 and TRBJ2-7 for the parts outside the CDR3, the full variable domain is GAGVSQSPSNKVTEKGKDVELRCDPISGHTALYWYRQSLGQGLEFLIYFQGNSAPDKSGLPSDRFSAERTGGSVSTLTIQRTQQEDSAVYLCASSFGGVDYEQYFGPGTRLTVT.

This clonotype was seen more than once but under ten times. Lacking the conserved final phenylalanine or tryptophan, this CDR3 likely reflects a read error. V usage is TRBV25-1 and J usage is TRBJ2-7; D might be TRBD1 (6 bases). Trimming removed 4 bases at V and 2 bases at J, with 12 bases between. Germline loops: CDR1 MGHDK, CDR2 SYGVNS. The CDR3 extends over 14 amino acids. CDR3 sequence reads: CASSGTNRAYEQYL. The CDR3 coding sequence is TGTGCCAGCAGTGGAACTAACAGGGCCTACGAGCAGTACCTC.

This clonotype occurred many times. V usage is TRBV10-1 and J usage is TRBJ2-5, with 7 bases lining up with TRBD2. The V gene's germline CDR1 is WNHNN and CDR2 SYGVQD (reference sequence). The CDR3 has 15 residues. The ends lost 6 bases at V and 5 bases at J; junction bases unmatched: 12. The CDR3 spells CASSAGSGIMETQYF. The DNA of the CDR3 is TGCGCCAGCAGCGCCGGAAGCGGGATAATGGAGACCCAGTACTTC.

In its sample, this clonotype was seen a few times. The chain joins TRBV30 to TRBJ2-7; D remains unclear. This CDR3 has 13 residues. CDR1 is GTSNPN and CDR2 is SVGIG in the germline V gene (reference sequence). Trimming took 5 bases from V and 3 from J, leaving 14 bases between them. For the CDR3, the DNA is TGTGCCTGGGAGCAATTAGTCGGCTACGAGCAGTACTTC. Encoded protein: CAWEQLVGYEQYF.

This chain connects TRBV11-3 to TRBJ2-3; the match to TRBD2 covers 8 bases. The CDR3 runs to 16 residues. CDR1 and CDR2 (germline): SGHNT, YENEEA. Germline trimming cut 2 bases from V and 2 bases from J; bases unmatched to any gene: 6. The chain's CDR3 is CASSLRASGLTDTQYF. DNA for the CDR3: TGTGCCAGCAGCTTAAGGGCTAGCGGGCTCACAGATACGCAGTATTTT.

V and J are TRBV5-1 and TRBJ2-1; TRBD2 aligns across 9 bases. Germline CDR1 and CDR2: SGHRS and YFSETQ. J gave up 7 bases and V 4 bases, and 9 bases lay outside the gene matches. CDR3 size: 15 residues. The CDR3 region has the DNA TGCGCCAGCAGCGAAGTAGCGGGAGTGACGAATGAGCAGTTCTTC. This encodes CASSEVAGVTNEQFF.

This clonotype was detected many times. The chain recombines TRBV27 with TRBJ1-1; D unclear. The CDR3 consists of 15 residues. V was cut by 3 bases and J by 4 bases, with 15 bases left in between. Germline lookup yields CDR1 MNHEY and CDR2 SMNVEV (reference sequence). The CDR3 bases are TGTGCCAGCAGTTTCCTGGGTACAGAGTCCACTGAAGCTTTCTTT. The encoded protein is CASSFLGTESTEAFF.

The genes are TRBV6-5 and TRBJ1-2; 7 bases are a match to TRBD1. CDR3 length equals 15 residues. CDR1 and CDR2 from the germline V gene are MNHEY and SVGAGI. Trimming cost V 0 bases and J 5 bases; bases outside gene matches: 6. In nucleotides, the CDR3 is TGTGCCAGCAGTTACTCGACAGGGCAGTTTTATGGCTACACCTTC. This translates into CASSYSTGQFYGYTF.

The chain recombines TRBV30 with TRBJ2-5; the match to TRBD2 covers 7 bases. CDR3 size: 13 residues. V was pared by 4 bases and J by 5 bases, with 7 bases of the junction left unmatched. Germline V gives CDR1 GTSNPN, CDR2 SVGIG (reference sequence). CDR3 sequence: CAWNAGVGETQYF. The CDR3 DNA reads as TGTGCCTGGAATGCGGGGGTAGGGGAGACCCAGTACTTC. The full variable domain, completed using reference TRBV30 and TRBJ2-5, is SQTIHQWPATLVQPVGSPLSLECTVEGTSNPNLYWYRQAAGRGLQLLFYSVGIGQISSEVPQNLSASRPQDRQFILSSKKLLLSDSGFYLCAWNAGVGETQYFGPGTRLLVL.

This clonotype was counted many times. The V gene is TRBV12-3 or TRBV12-4, the J gene TRBJ2-7; the D gene is possibly TRBD2 (7 bases). V lost 6 bases and J 4 bases, leaving 16 bases between the germline ends. The CDR3 contains 14 residues. CDR3 loop: CASSLRGATYEQYF. In nucleotides, the CDR3 is TGTGCCAGCAGCCTCCGGGGGGCTACGTACGAGCAGTACTTC.

This clonotype appeared many times. V usage is TRBV28 and J usage is TRBJ2-3; TRBD2 matches 8 bases. The CDR3 contains 15 residues. CDR1 is MDHEN and CDR2 is SYDVKM in the germline V gene. V gave up 4 bases and J gave up 7 bases; unmatched junction bases: 10. The CDR3 sequence is CASSSTTGTSHTQYF. Here the CDR3 DNA reads TGTGCCAGCAGTTCGACGACCGGGACTAGTCATACGCAGTATTTT.

At least ten counts were recorded for this clonotype. The chain has TRBV6-5 and TRBJ1-3; 7 positions agree with TRBD1. Germline V gives CDR1 MNHEY, CDR2 SVGAGI. The junction had 4 bases not matched to a gene; V was cut back by 3 bases and J by 5 bases. This CDR3 is 14 amino acids long. CDR3 nucleotides: TGTGCCAGCAGTTATGGGACAGATCGAAACACCATATATTTT. This encodes CASSYGTDRNTIYF.

There are a few counts of this clonotype. The chain employs TRBV29-1 and TRBJ1-5; a possible D gene is TRBD1 (6 bases). The CDR3 is 13 amino acids. The V end lost 6 bases, the J end lost 7 bases, and 16 bases lay between the germline ends. CDR1 is SQVTM, CDR2 ANQGSEA, per germline. This CDR3 reads CSVRGGSEQPQHF. As DNA, the CDR3 is TGCAGCGTGAGGGGGGGTTCGGAGCAGCCCCAGCATTTT.

The chain links TRBV25-1 to TRBJ1-1; D call uncertain. V was clipped by 5 bases and J by 5 bases, with 6 bases between them. CDR1 is MGHDK, CDR2 SYGVNS, per germline. The CDR3 runs 11 residues. DNA of the CDR3: TGTGCCAGCAGTAGAACAACTGAAGCTTTCTTT. Translation gives CASSRTTEAFF.

This clonotype was recorded many times. The chain uses TRBV28 and TRBJ2-3; no reliable D call. The V gene lost 7 bases and the J gene lost 6 bases, with 11 bases spanning the gap. From germline, CDR1 is MDHEN and CDR2 SYDVKM. The CDR3 is made up of 12 amino acids. The CDR3 sequence: CASTQAFDTQYF. CDR3 DNA: TGTGCCAGCACCCAGGCTTTCGATACGCAGTATTTT.

Points on this clonotype: A much more abundant neighbour one base away suggests this may be a read error. The chain combines TRBV28 with TRBJ2-5; the D gene is possibly TRBD1 (5 bases). CDR1 MDHEN and CDR2 SYDVKM come from the germline V gene. The CDR3 sequence is 15 residues long. CDR3 sequence (DNA): TGTGTCAGCAGAGTCGGACCAGGGCCTGCAGAGACCCAGTACTTC. Its translation: CVSRVGPGPAETQYF.

Comment on this clonotype: Since the CDR3 does not end with the conserved phenylalanine or tryptophan, this likely comes from a read error. The limits of the CDR3 on the DNA are not certain, so only TCRdb's listed CDR3 is given. The chain joins TRBV6-2 or TRBV6-3 to TRBJ2-1; the table's D call, TRBD1, has no DNA check behind it. The germline V gene encodes CDR1 MNHEY and CDR2 SVGEGT. The CDR3 is 11 amino acids long, termini counted. CDR3 loop: CASSSSRGIVT.

This clonotype was seen a handful of times. V usage is TRBV7-2 and J usage is TRBJ2-7; D might be TRBD2 (6 bases). V shed 5 bases and J shed 7 bases, with 15 bases lying between them. The CDR3 has 13 amino acids. Germline V CDR1 and CDR2: SGHTA, FQGNSA. CDR3 amino acids: CASSRERSGEQYF. The CDR3 DNA follows: TGTGCCAGCAGCCGGGAGCGGTCCGGGGAGCAGTACTTC.

This clonotype has only a few counts. The chain carries TRBV12-3 or TRBV12-4 and TRBJ2-1; D may be TRBD1 or TRBD2 (6 bases each). Trimming shortened V by 0 bases and J by 4 bases, and 16 bases separated the two germline ends. CDR3 length: 17 amino acids. CDR3 amino acids: CASSLAGSGAGYNEQFF. Written as DNA, the CDR3 is TGTGCCAGCAGTTTAGCGGGTTCGGGGGCGGGATACAATGAGCAGTTCTTC.